The 30 T cell receptor beta chains below all came from one sample that was sequenced in a study of blood T cells in healthy people across ages. A second roughly 7 to 11 cycle PCR used barcoded and J-beta primers. TCRdb redid the calling of the 5' RACE reads with MiXCR, one entry per CDR3 protein. The data show about 900,000 distinct CDR3 sequences, approximately 67% seen once. Sequences were obtained from blood. These receptors all stem from a man aged 25-45 years in good health.

The chain links TRBV2 to TRBJ1-4; TRBD1 agrees at 7 bases. The CDR3 is 16 amino acids. The J segment lost 4 bases and the V segment lost 7 bases, leaving 12 bases of the junction unmatched. The V gene's germline CDR1 is SNHLY and CDR2 FYNNEI. In DNA form, the CDR3 reads TGTGCCAGCATAGGGGGCGCTTCCTCGGGTAATGAAAAACTGTTTTTT. It encodes CASIGGASSGNEKLFF.

This sequence joins TRBV14 and TRBJ2-7; D is tentatively TRBD1 or TRBD2 (5 bases each). CDR1 and CDR2 from the germline V gene are SGHDN and FVKESK. The germline V and J ends were trimmed by 6 bases and 3 bases, with 21 bases remaining between them. The CDR3 runs to 16 residues. CDR3: CASSRSRDGLSYEQYF. For the CDR3, the DNA is TGTGCCAGCAGTCGTTCCCGGGACGGACTTAGCTACGAGCAGTACTTC.

The genes are TRBV6-2 or TRBV6-3 and TRBJ1-1; D is ambiguous. V was shortened by 8 bases and J by 1 base, with 8 bases between the two germline ends. The CDR3 runs to 12 residues. Germline CDR1 MNHEY, CDR2 SVGEGT. The CDR3: CASRIWNTEAFF. The DNA for the CDR3 is TGTGCCAGCCGGATATGGAACACTGAAGCTTTCTTT.

The chain employs TRBV20-1 and TRBJ2-7; 7 bases map to TRBD1. The CDR3 sequence is 13 residues long. Losses at the gene ends were 8 bases for V and 2 bases for J; bases not matched to a gene: 9. Per the germline V gene, CDR1 is DFQATT and CDR2 is SNEGSKA (reference sequence). The CDR3 DNA is TGCAGTTCGCCGGGACAGTTTCCCTACGAGCAGTACTTC. This encodes CSSPGQFPYEQYF.

The chain carries TRBV29-1 and TRBJ1-2, with 9 bases aligning to TRBD1. CDR1 SQVTM and CDR2 ANQGSEA come from the germline V gene. J lost 3 bases, V lost 6 bases, and 8 bases had no gene match. The CDR3 has 14 residues. The CDR3 DNA reads as TGCAGCGTCAACGGACAGGGGCCCCACTATGGCTACACCTTC. As protein: CSVNGQGPHYGYTF.

This chain links TRBV29-1 with TRBJ2-3; 12 bases are shared with TRBD1. The CDR3 has 16 amino acids. The germline V gene has CDR1 SQVTM and CDR2 ANQGSEA. Germline trimming cut 6 bases from V and 3 bases from J; bases unmatched to any gene: 10. CDR3 nucleotides: TGCAGCGTAGGAACCGGGACAGGGGGCGGGACAGATACGCAGTATTTT. The encoded protein is CSVGTGTGGGTDTQYF.

This clonotype was observed a handful of times. The V gene is TRBV28, the J gene TRBJ2-1, with 9 bases identical to TRBD2. The J segment lost 9 bases and the V segment lost 4 bases, leaving 13 bases of the junction unmatched. The CDR3 extends over 16 amino acids. Per germline, CDR1 MDHEN and CDR2 SYDVKM. This chain's CDR3 is CASSSPRERGVREQFF. DNA of the CDR3: TGTGCCAGCAGTTCCCCCCGGGAGCGGGGGGTACGTGAGCAGTTCTTC. The complete variable domain, with remaining parts taken from reference TRBV28 and TRBJ2-1, reads DVKVTQSSRYLVKRTGEKVFLECVQDMDHENMFWYRQDPGLGLRLIYFSYDVKMKEKGDIPEGYSVSREKKERFSLILESASTNQTSMYLCASSSPRERGVREQFFGPGTRLTVL.

This clonotype was seen a single time. The CDR3 sequence is CASGGGGSSYEQYF. The CDR3 region has the DNA TGTGCCAGCGGGGGAGGGGGCAGCTCCTACGAGCAGTACTTC. V usage is TRBV2 and J usage is TRBJ2-7; D is perhaps TRBD1 or TRBD2 (7 bases each). CDR1 SNHLY and CDR2 FYNNEI come from the germline V gene. The CDR3 is made up of 14 amino acids. The germline V and J ends were trimmed by 8 bases and 0 bases, with 14 bases remaining between them.

This clonotype turned up a few times. This chain links TRBV7-8 with TRBJ1-1, with D uncertain. Looked up from germline, CDR1 is SGHVS and CDR2 is FQNEAQ. V lost 5 bases and J lost 4, with 17 bases in between. The CDR3 loop spans 15 amino acids. CDR3 sequence (DNA): TGTGCCAGCAGCCCCCACAGATACCTAGGCACTGAAGCTTTCTTT. Translation: CASSPHRYLGTEAFF.

The chain recombines TRBV27 with TRBJ1-2; D is ambiguous. CDR3 length: 16 residues. Germline assignment: CDR1 MNHEY and CDR2 SMNVEV (reference sequence). Trimming removed 0 bases at V and 3 bases at J, with 14 bases between. Here the CDR3 reads CASSLSPGLHYYGYTF. The CDR3 nucleotides read TGTGCCAGCAGTTTATCTCCGGGTCTCCACTACTATGGCTACACCTTC.

The J gene is TRBJ2-1, the V gene TRBV2, with 7 nucleotides matching TRBD2. Trimming removed 1 base from V and 0 bases from J; junction bases left unmatched: 3. From germline, CDR1 is SNHLY and CDR2 FYNNEI. The CDR3 spans 16 residues. The CDR3 DNA sequence: TGTGCCAGCAGTGAAGTACGCGGGGGCTCCTACAATGAGCAGTTCTTC. Translation: CASSEVRGGSYNEQFF.

This chain joins TRBV4-2 and TRBJ1-5, with 11 bases fitting TRBD1. This CDR3 comprises 19 residues. The V gene end was trimmed by 2 bases and the J gene end by 2 bases; junction bases not matched to a gene: 11. Germline values: CDR1 LGHNA, CDR2 YNFKEQ. CDR3 region: CASSQISGTGGIGNQPQHF. For the CDR3, the DNA is TGTGCCAGCAGCCAAATCTCCGGGACAGGGGGGATTGGCAATCAGCCCCAGCATTTT.

This sequence joins TRBV7-2 and TRBJ2-3; 8 bases fit TRBD1. Germline V lookup: CDR1 SGHTA, CDR2 FQGNSA. V lost 7 bases to trimming and J lost 3 bases; unmatched junction nucleotides: 6. The CDR3 spans 14 residues. The CDR3, as DNA: TGTGCCAGCAACCCTCGACAGGGGACAGATACGCAGTATTTT. This codes for CASNPRQGTDTQYF.

This clonotype has a handful of counts. The chain links TRBV7-6 to TRBJ2-5, with TRBD2 matching 9 bases. The last part of the DNA fits TRBJ2-7 better; the J call may be wrong. The CDR3 has 15 residues. CDR1 and CDR2 from the germline V gene are SGHVS and FNYEAQ. Here the CDR3 DNA reads TGTGCCAGCAGCGGGAGACTAGCGGCGTCCTACGAGCAGTACTTC. It yields the protein CASSGRLAASYEQYF.

This clonotype was seen only a few times. This rearrangement joins TRBV7-2 to TRBJ2-7, with D possibly matching TRBD1 (6 bases). V was clipped by 2 bases and J by 3 bases, with 23 bases between them. Germline V gene sequence: CDR1 SGHTA, CDR2 FQGNSA. CDR3 length: 18 residues. CDR3 nucleotide sequence: TGTGCCAGCAGCTTAATCCATGTGTTAGGGGGAGCATACTACGAGCAGTACTTC. Its translation is CASSLIHVLGGAYYEQYF.

The rearrangement links TRBV13 to TRBJ2-7, with D perhaps matching TRBD1 or TRBD2 (5 bases each). Germline CDR1 and CDR2: PRHDT and FYEKMQ (reference sequence). The CDR3 consists of 20 residues. V was pared by 1 base and J by 4 bases, with 29 bases between. The DNA for the CDR3 is TGTGCCAGCAGCTTAGCTGGGGCAGGGATGAGTTGGCAGGGAGAGTACGAGCAGTACTTC. It specifies CASSLAGAGMSWQGEYEQYF.

This clonotype was recorded only once. V is TRBV7-2 and J is TRBJ2-5; D gene ambiguous. The length of the CDR3 is 14 residues. Per germline, CDR1 SGHTA and CDR2 FQGNSA. V lost 5 bases, J lost 5 bases, and 15 bases lay in between. CDR3 DNA sequence: TGTGCCAGCAGCCCCCCGGCGGTCTGTGAGACCCAGTACTTC. It specifies CASSPPAVCETQYF.

CDR3 bases: TGCAGTGCTAGAGTCCGGGAGGTTTTGATTGAGACGCAGTATTTT. This translates into CSARVREVLIETQYF. The chain is built from TRBV20-1 and TRBJ2-3, with 7 bases aligning to TRBD2. V lost 1 base and J lost 9; bases outside the gene matches: 13. The CDR3 runs 15 residues. Germline CDR1 is DFQATT and CDR2 is SNEGSKA (reference sequence).

Details on this clonotype: This could be a read error, since a much larger clone is one nucleotide away. This rearrangement joins TRBV20-1 to TRBJ2-1; D might be TRBD1 (6 bases). CDR3 length: 11 residues. Per the germline V gene, CDR1 is DFQATT and CDR2 is SNEGSKA (reference sequence). V was clipped by 8 bases and J by 11 bases, with 16 bases between them. CDR3 amino acids: CSTLTGDQQFF. As DNA, the CDR3 is TGCAGTACTCTGACAGGAGATCAGCAGTTCTTC.

On this clonotype: One junction end disagrees with the germline gene, perhaps due to a read error. This chain connects TRBV15 to TRBJ1-6, with TRBD1 as a possible D gene (6 bases). In germline, CDR1 is LNHNV, CDR2 YYDKDF (reference sequence). The length of the CDR3 is 15 residues. As DNA, the CDR3 is TGTACCACCAGCAGTGAACCAGGGGTACGCTCACCCCTCCACTTT. Its protein product is CTTSSEPGVRSPLHF.

This clonotype occurred a few times. The V and J genes are TRBV11-2 and TRBJ2-1; 8 bases align to TRBD2. Trimming at V came to 1 base and at J to 7 bases, leaving 6 bases not matched to a gene. The CDR3 has 15 residues. Germline-derived CDR1 and CDR2 are SGHAT and FQNNGV. Here the CDR3 reads CASSLAGGWMNEQFF. The CDR3 coding sequence is TGTGCCAGCAGCTTAGCGGGGGGGTGGATGAATGAGCAGTTCTTC. Full variable domain (rest looked up from reference TRBV11-2 and TRBJ2-1): EAGVAQSPRYKIIEKRQSVAFWCNPISGHATLYWYQQILGQGPKLLIQFQNNGVVDDSQLPKDRFSAERLKGVDSTLKIQPAKLEDSAVYLCASSLAGGWMNEQFFGPGTRLTVL.

This sequence joins TRBV9 and TRBJ1-1; TRBD1 is a possible D gene (6 bases). This CDR3 has 15 residues. V dropped 4 bases and J dropped 1 base, with 14 bases sitting between them. Germline lookup yields CDR1 SGDLS and CDR2 YYNGEE. Written as DNA, the CDR3 is TGTGCCAGCAGCTCCCAGGGGACGGCGAACACTGAAGCTTTCTTT. Its translation: CASSSQGTANTEAFF. The full variable domain, completed using reference TRBV9 and TRBJ1-1, is DSGVTQTPKHLITATGQRVTLRCSPRSGDLSVYWYQQSLDQGLQFLIQYYNGEERAKGNILERFSAQQFPDLHSELNLSSLELGDSALYFCASSSQGTANTEAFFGQGTRLTVV.

V gene TRBV11-3 combines with J gene TRBJ2-3; TRBD2 is a possible D gene (6 bases). V was pared by 4 bases and J by 8 bases, with 16 bases between. Germline lookup yields CDR1 SGHNT and CDR2 YENEEA. This CDR3 spans 14 amino acids. The CDR3 loop reads CASSSGRVGSTQYF. In DNA form, the CDR3 reads TGTGCCAGCAGCTCCGGACGGGTCGGGAGTACGCAGTATTTT.

This chain joins TRBV11-2 and TRBJ2-7; 9 bases match TRBD1. J gave up 7 bases and V 7 bases, and 14 bases lay outside the gene matches. CDR1 is SGHAT, CDR2 FQNNGV, per germline. The CDR3 is 15 amino acids. The chain's CDR3 is CASNNDLGTGNEQYF. For the CDR3, the DNA is TGTGCCAGCAACAACGATCTGGGGACAGGGAATGAGCAGTACTTC.

This clonotype turned up a few times. The CDR3 sequence: CASSEAVGAANYGYTF. Here the CDR3 DNA reads TGTGCCAGCAGTGAAGCGGTCGGGGCTGCTAACTATGGCTACACCTTC. J is TRBJ1-2 and V is TRBV6-1; D might be TRBD1 (5 bases). The CDR3 runs 16 residues. Trimming left V 0 bases short and J 0 bases short, with 11 bases between. Germline V gene data show CDR1 as MNHNS and CDR2 as SASEGT.

In its sample, this clonotype was seen a few times. The chain combines TRBV11-2 with TRBJ2-1; D is perhaps TRBD1 or TRBD2 (7 bases each). Trimming stripped 1 base from V and 5 bases from J, with 15 bases between. The germline gives CDR1 SGHAT, CDR2 FQNNGV. The CDR3 is made up of 16 amino acids. The CDR3 sequence: CASSLVRGGMNNEQFF. The CDR3 DNA follows: TGTGCCAGCAGCTTAGTCAGGGGGGGCATGAACAATGAGCAGTTCTTC.

The chain links TRBV7-2 to TRBJ2-3; no clear D gene. From germline, CDR1 is SGHTA and CDR2 FQGNSA. The CDR3 is made up of 15 amino acids. Trimming pared 5 bases from V and 0 bases from J, leaving 12 bases between. CDR3 nucleotide sequence: TGTGCCAGCAGCGATTGGGCAGCGAGCACAGATACGCAGTATTTT. As protein: CASSDWAASTDTQYF.

CDR3 loop: CASSEGGQGLFYGYTF. The CDR3 DNA reads TGTGCCAGCAGCGAGGGGGGACAGGGGCTTTTCTATGGCTACACCTTC. The chain is built from TRBV2 and TRBJ1-2; 10 bases agree with TRBD1. Per the germline V gene, CDR1 is SNHLY and CDR2 is FYNNEI. V lost 6 bases and J lost 4; bases outside the gene matches: 11. This CDR3 has 16 amino acids.

This clonotype appeared many times. The V gene is TRBV10-3, the J gene TRBJ2-1; D is ambiguous. Between the trimmed V and J ends, which lost 0 bases and 3 bases, there was a span of 6 bases. The CDR3 is 14 residues long. CDR1 is ENHRY and CDR2 is SYGVKD in the germline V gene. The CDR3 DNA reads TGTGCCATCAGTGAGTCGGAGATCTACAATGAGCAGTTCTTC. Translated, it gives CAISESEIYNEQFF.

The V gene is TRBV6-4, the J gene TRBJ2-3; D may be TRBD1 (6 bases). This CDR3 region has 12 residues. Trimming stripped 6 bases from V and 6 bases from J, with 10 bases between. Germline CDR1 is MRHNA and CDR2 is SNTAGT. CDR3 nucleotide sequence: TGTGCCAGCAGGGGGGCTAGTGATACGCAGTATTTT. It translates to CASRGASDTQYF.